The 17 T cell receptor beta chains listed next were all sequenced from one sample in a study of shared clonotypes between healthy human individuals. Clones were read by immunoSEQ multiplex PCR, and TCRdb kept only the in-frame ones, dropping some. Of approximately 2,000,000 clones in the sample, roughly 95% are singletons; the top ten hold less than 2%. Terminally differentiated effector memory CD45RA+ cells were excluded by CCR7 positive selection of CD45RO-negative cells. Sequenced input: naive CD8+ T cells from PBMCs. The origin of the receptors is a man between 18 and 35 years old in good health. Some clones in this sample may be carry-over from other donors' samples.

Points on this clone: Other DNA sequences within the sample encode an identical CDR3. The V and J genes are TRBV4-1 and TRBJ2-1; D is ambiguous. V was trimmed by 3 bases and J by 7 bases, leaving 4 bases between them. Germline V gene sequence: CDR1 MGHRA, CDR2 YSYEKL. The CDR3 sequence is 11 residues long. The CDR3: CASSHGNEQFF. DNA for the CDR3: TGCGCCAGCAGCCATGGGAATGAGCAGTTCTTC.

Only a few counts were recorded for this clone. The rearrangement links TRBV2 to TRBJ1-1; D gene ambiguous. Germline loops: CDR1 SNHLY, CDR2 FYNNEI. Trimming removed 2 bases at V and 4 bases at J, with 11 bases between. The CDR3 is made up of 14 amino acids. The CDR3 DNA is TGTGCCAGCAGTGAAAGGCCGGGTGGCACTGAAGCTTTCTTT. Its protein product is CASSERPGGTEAFF.

The chain carries TRBV7-9 and TRBJ1-5, with D possibly TRBD1 on 5 matching bases. Trimming took 5 bases from V and 4 from J, leaving 21 bases between them. The germline V gene encodes CDR1 SEHNR and CDR2 FQNEAQ (reference sequence). The CDR3 has 17 residues. The CDR3 loop is CASSPSGEGSRNQPQHF. The CDR3 nucleotides are TGTGCCAGCAGCCCCTCGGGGGAGGGGAGTAGAAATCAGCCCCAGCATTTT. Together with reference TRBV7-9 and TRBJ1-5, the CDR3 gives the full variable domain: DTGVSQNPRHKITKRGQNVTFRCDPISEHNRLYWYRQTLGQGPEFLTYFQNEAQLEKSRLLSDRFSAERPKGSFSTLEIQRTEQGDSAMYLCASSPSGEGSRNQPQHFGDGTRLSIL.

The chain carries TRBV15 and TRBJ1-5, with D possibly TRBD1 on 6 matching bases. Germline assignment: CDR1 LNHNV and CDR2 YYDKDF (reference sequence). This CDR3 has 16 residues. V lost 0 bases and J 5 bases, leaving 14 bases between the germline ends. The CDR3 sequence is CATSRDLGGPDQPQHF. The CDR3 region has the DNA TGTGCCACCAGCAGAGACCTAGGGGGACCCGATCAGCCCCAGCATTTT.

The chain links TRBV13 to TRBJ1-2; D gene unclear. Trimming left V 6 bases short and J 8 bases short, with 4 bases between. This CDR3 contains 9 residues. CDR1 and CDR2 from the germline V gene are PRHDT and FYEKMQ (reference sequence). The CDR3 DNA reads TGTGCCAGCAGTCCCGGCTACACCTTC. This codes for CASSPGYTF. Complete variable domain (other parts from reference TRBV13 and TRBJ1-2): AAGVIQSPRHLIKEKRETATLKCYPIPRHDTVYWYQQGPGQDPQFLISFYEKMQSDKGSIPDRFSAQQFSDYHSELNMSSLELGDSALYFCASSPGYTFGSGTRLTVV.

This clone was detected only once. The rearrangement joins TRBV4-1 to TRBJ2-7; the match to TRBD2 covers 12 bases. CDR1 is MGHRA and CDR2 is YSYEKL in the germline V gene. The ends lost 2 bases at V and 9 bases at J; junction bases unmatched: 17. The CDR3 length is 18 residues. This chain's CDR3 is CASSQPTTSGGPGDGQYF. CDR3 DNA sequence: TGCGCCAGCAGCCAACCGACGACTAGCGGGGGACCGGGGGACGGGCAGTACTTC.

V gene TRBV6-1 combines with J gene TRBJ2-7; TRBD2 matches at 13 bases. CDR3 size: 17 residues. Trimming took 1 base from V and 4 from J; bases not matched to a gene: 7. Germline V gene data show CDR1 as MNHNS and CDR2 as SASEGT. CDR3 nucleotide sequence: TGTGCCAGCAGTGAAGGAGGACTAGCGGGAGTAGAGTACGAGCAGTACTTC. Protein: CASSEGGLAGVEYEQYF.

Note on this clone: The identical CDR3 is also encoded by other nucleotide sequences in the sample. This chain connects TRBV28 to TRBJ2-7, with unresolved D. The germline gives CDR1 MDHEN, CDR2 SYDVKM. V shed 6 bases and J shed 2 bases, with 8 bases lying between them. This CDR3 has 12 amino acids. For the CDR3, the DNA is TGTGCCAGCAGGGCCTCCCCCTACGAGCAGTACTTC. Translating gives CASRASPYEQYF.

This chain links TRBV9 with TRBJ2-7, with 9 positions matching TRBD2. With V trimmed by 4 bases and J by 4 bases, 9 bases remained unmatched. This CDR3 is built from 15 residues. Germline V gene sequence: CDR1 SGDLS, CDR2 YYNGEE. For the CDR3, the DNA is TGTGCCAGCAGCCCCGTCGCGGGAGGGCTTTACGAGCAGTACTTC. Translated, it gives CASSPVAGGLYEQYF.

V usage is TRBV28 and J usage is TRBJ1-3, with D unresolved. This CDR3 is 15 amino acids long. The ends were cut back, 4 bases at V and 0 bases at J, with 10 bases in the middle. Germline V lookup: CDR1 MDHEN, CDR2 SYDVKM. CDR3: CASSSPSVSGNTIYF. CDR3 nucleotide sequence: TGTGCCAGCAGTTCCCCCTCTGTCTCTGGAAACACCATATATTTT.

The chain couples TRBV5-1 to TRBJ2-2, with D possibly matching TRBD1 (6 bases). The V gene's germline CDR1 is SGHRS and CDR2 YFSETQ. The CDR3 consists of 14 residues. Trimming pared 5 bases from V and 0 bases from J, leaving 8 bases between. CDR3 sequence (DNA): TGCGCCAGCAGTGGGACAACGAACACCGGGGAGCTGTTTTTT. Protein product: CASSGTTNTGELFF.

With respect to this clone: This sample also contains other DNA sequences that code for the same CDR3. This rearrangement joins TRBV7-3 to TRBJ2-2; possibly TRBD1 for D (5 bases). V gave up 5 bases and J gave up 8 bases, with 12 bases separating them. Germline lookup yields CDR1 SGHTA and CDR2 FQGTGA. The CDR3 has 13 residues. CDR3: CASSPTGPGELFF. The CDR3 DNA reads TGTGCCAGCAGCCCCACAGGTCCAGGGGAGCTGTTTTTT.

This chain links TRBV5-8 with TRBJ2-1; 8 bases are shared with TRBD1. The CDR3 contains 15 residues. Germline V CDR1 and CDR2: SGHTS, YDEGEE. Trimming cost V 4 bases and J 3 bases; bases outside gene matches: 6. The CDR3 spells CASSIRDRNYNEQFF. In DNA, the CDR3 is TGTGCCAGCAGCATCCGGGACAGGAACTACAATGAGCAGTTCTTC.

The rearrangement links TRBV7-9 to TRBJ2-3; 11 nucleotides match TRBD2. Germline CDR1 and CDR2: SEHNR and FQNEAQ (reference sequence). V shed 6 bases and J 4 bases; nucleotides not matched to a gene: 6. The CDR3 consists of 15 residues. In nucleotides, the CDR3 is TGTGCCAGCAGACCCCTAGCGGGAGGTCCAGATACGCAGTATTTT. Translating it yields CASRPLAGGPDTQYF.

The CDR3, as DNA: TGCGCCAGCAGCTTGGAGATAGCGGGAGCCTACAATGAGCAGTTCTTC. This translates into CASSLEIAGAYNEQFF. The gene calls are TRBV5-1 and TRBJ2-1; 9 bases line up with TRBD2. The V and J ends lost 0 bases and 2 bases, in that order; junction bases with no gene match: 3. Germline V CDR1 and CDR2: SGHRS, YFSETQ. The CDR3 consists of 16 residues.

V and J are TRBV27 and TRBJ2-7; 13 nucleotides line up with TRBD2. The CDR3 is 17 residues long. The germline gives CDR1 MNHEY, CDR2 SMNVEV (reference sequence). The J segment lost 11 bases and the V segment lost 8 bases, leaving 21 bases of the junction unmatched. The CDR3 loop is CASPPGRTSGSWYVKYF. The CDR3 DNA is TGTGCCAGCCCCCCGGGGAGGACTAGCGGGAGTTGGTATGTGAAGTACTTC.

The rearrangement uses TRBV29-1 and TRBJ2-1; 9 bases are a match to TRBD1. J lost 4 bases, V lost 3 bases, and 4 bases had no gene match. The CDR3 length is 14 residues. Germline lookup yields CDR1 SQVTM and CDR2 ANQGSEA. The CDR3 protein is CSVELGQGYNEQFF. DNA for the CDR3: TGCAGCGTTGAGCTCGGACAGGGGTACAATGAGCAGTTCTTC.